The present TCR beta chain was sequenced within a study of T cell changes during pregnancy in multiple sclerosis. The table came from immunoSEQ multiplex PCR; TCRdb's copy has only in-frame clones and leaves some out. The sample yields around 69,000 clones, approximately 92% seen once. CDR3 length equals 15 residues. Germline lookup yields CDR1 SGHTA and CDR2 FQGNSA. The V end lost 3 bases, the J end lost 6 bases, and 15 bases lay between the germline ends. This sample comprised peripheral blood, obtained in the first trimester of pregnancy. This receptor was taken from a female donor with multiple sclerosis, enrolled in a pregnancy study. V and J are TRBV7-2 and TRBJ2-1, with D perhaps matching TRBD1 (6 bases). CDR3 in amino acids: CASSLTGFPFNEQFF. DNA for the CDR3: TGTGCCAGCAGCTTGACAGGCTTCCCTTTCAATGAGCAGTTCTTC.